Below are 3 T cell receptor beta chains sequenced from a single sample in a study of post-analysis software for immune sequencing data. Broader study findings: Controls showed lower frequencies than patients for several TRBV segments, and TRBV5-6, TRBV5-1 and TRBV20-1 were among these.

TCR beta cDNA libraries included unique molecular identifiers. TCRdb processed the PCR reads anew with MiXCR; each CDR3 protein has one entry. The data contain about 770,000 distinct CDR3 sequences, roughly 50% of them singletons. Antigens for these TCRs are unknown. Sequences were obtained from blood. These receptors all come from a girl between 5 and 17 years old with multiple sclerosis.

The chain employs TRBV15 and TRBJ1-4; 8 bases agree with TRBD1. The CDR3 loop spans 18 amino acids. J gave up 5 bases and V 0 bases, and 11 bases lay outside the gene matches. Germline loops: CDR1 LNHNV, CDR2 YYDKDF (reference sequence). The CDR3 here is CATSRDFPGQGLNEKLFF. CDR3 sequence (DNA): TGTGCCACCAGCAGAGATTTCCCAGGACAGGGTTTGAATGAAAAACTGTTTTTT. Based on the CDR3 plus reference TRBV15 and TRBJ1-4, the full variable domain is DAMVIQNPRYQVTQFGKPVTLSCSQTLNHNVMYWYQQKSSQAPKLLFHYYDKDFNNEADTPDNFQSRRPNTSFCFLDIRSPGLGDTAMYLCATSRDFPGQGLNEKLFFGSGTQLSVL.

This chain connects TRBV12-3 or TRBV12-4 to TRBJ2-3, with a possible D match to TRBD2 (6 bases). The CDR3 covers 17 residues. V was shortened by 6 bases and J by 3 bases, with 22 bases between the two germline ends. CDR3 region: CASRNTREPGTTDTQYF. CDR3 DNA sequence: TGTGCCAGCAGGAACACCCGGGAGCCGGGCACTACAGATACGCAGTATTTT.

The rearrangement joins TRBV11-2 to TRBJ2-3; D is perhaps TRBD2 (6 bases). The germline CDR1 and CDR2 sequences are SGHAT and FQNNGV. The CDR3 extends over 14 amino acids. V dropped 6 bases and J dropped 3 bases, with 13 bases sitting between them. CDR3 region: CASRRLGGTDTQYF. The CDR3 DNA follows: TGTGCCAGCAGACGACTAGGCGGGACAGATACGCAGTATTTT.